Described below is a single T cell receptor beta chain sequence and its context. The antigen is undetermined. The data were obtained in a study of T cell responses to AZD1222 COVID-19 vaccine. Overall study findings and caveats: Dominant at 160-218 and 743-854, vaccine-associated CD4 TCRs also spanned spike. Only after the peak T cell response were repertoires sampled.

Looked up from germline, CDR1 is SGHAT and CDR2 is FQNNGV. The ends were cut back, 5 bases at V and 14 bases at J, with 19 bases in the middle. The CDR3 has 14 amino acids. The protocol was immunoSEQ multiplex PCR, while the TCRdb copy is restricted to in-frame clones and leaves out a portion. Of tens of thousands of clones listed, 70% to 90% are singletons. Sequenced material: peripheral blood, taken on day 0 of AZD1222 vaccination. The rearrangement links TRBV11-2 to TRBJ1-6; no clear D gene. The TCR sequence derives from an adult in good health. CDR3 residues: CASSSTVGAPALHF. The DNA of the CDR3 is TGTGCCAGCAGCAGTACCGTCGGCGCCCCAGCCCTCCACTTT.